This T cell receptor (beta chain) was retrieved from a study of T cell responses to AZD1222 COVID-19 vaccine. Sequenced by immunoSEQ multiplex PCR; TCRdb stores in-frame clones only, minus some. Seen here are 110,000 or so clones, 88% observed once, and the top ten hold approximately 3.4%. On this clone: Its antigen remains unidentified.

With V trimmed by 4 bases and J by 2 bases, 8 bases remained unmatched. Per the germline V gene, CDR1 is MDHEN and CDR2 is SYDVKM. This CDR3 spans 16 amino acids. Study-wide results and caveats: Regions 160-218 and 743-854 held dominance among vaccine-associated CD4 TCRs, which spanned spike.

This sequence originates from an adult who received the AZD1222 COVID-19 vaccine. This rearrangement joins TRBV28 to TRBJ1-2; TRBD1 matches 9 bases. Sequencing was performed on peripheral blood, taken 28 days after the second AZD1222 dose. The CDR3 is CASSSQGDRANYGYTF. The CDR3 region has the DNA TGTGCCAGCAGTTCCCAGGGGGACAGGGCCAACTATGGCTACACCTTC.